The 20 T cell receptor beta chains below all came from one sample that was sequenced in a study of cytomegalovirus exposure and HLA in healthy donors. 60 Vbeta and 13 Jbeta primers were used in PCR. The repertoire was sequenced with immunoSEQ multiplex PCR; TCRdb's copy has only in-frame clones and lacks some. The repertoire holds some 61,000 clones, with roughly four fifths as singletons. The sequenced sample consisted of PBMCs. These receptors were taken from a human donor in good health.

CDR3 sequence: CASSDNQGSGANVLTF. CDR3 bases: TGTGCCAGCAGTGACAATCAGGGTTCTGGGGCCAACGTCCTGACTTTC. The V and J genes are TRBV6-1 and TRBJ2-6; possibly TRBD1 for D (5 bases). V lost 3 bases to trimming and J lost 1 base, with 10 bases between them. The CDR3 extends over 16 amino acids. Per the germline V gene, CDR1 is MNHNS and CDR2 is SASEGT.

CDR3 bases: TGTGCCAGCAGCTCGGACAGGCACCCAGCGACCCAGTACTTC. This gives the protein CASSSDRHPATQYF. The chain couples TRBV7-2 to TRBJ2-5; TRBD1 matches 7 bases. The CDR3 has 14 amino acids. CDR1 and CDR2 from the germline V gene are SGHTA and FQGNSA. The ends lost 4 bases at V and 7 bases at J; junction bases unmatched: 9.

The V and J genes are TRBV25-1 and TRBJ2-2; 12 nucleotides line up with TRBD2. The CDR3 runs to 15 residues. V dropped 7 bases and J dropped 7; count of bases not matched to a gene: 7. The V gene's germline CDR1 is MGHDK and CDR2 SYGVNS. CDR3 protein: CASTGLAGRIGELFF. CDR3 coding DNA: TGTGCCAGCACCGGACTAGCGGGGCGAATCGGGGAGCTGTTTTTT.

This clone was observed a single time. The genes are TRBV7-9 and TRBJ2-5; TRBD1 is a possible D gene (5 bases). The V and J ends lost 0 bases and 4 bases respectively, with 15 bases between them. The CDR3 covers 16 residues. The V gene's germline CDR1 is SEHNR and CDR2 FQNEAQ (reference sequence). This CDR3 reads CASSLAAGVGAETQYF. DNA of the CDR3: TGTGCCAGCAGCTTAGCGGCCGGTGTAGGGGCAGAGACCCAGTACTTC. The complete variable domain, with remaining parts taken from reference TRBV7-9 and TRBJ2-5, reads DTGVSQNPRHKITKRGQNVTFRCDPISEHNRLYWYRQTLGQGPEFLTYFQNEAQLEKSRLLSDRFSAERPKGSFSTLEIQRTEQGDSAMYLCASSLAAGVGAETQYFGPGTRLLVL.

V usage is TRBV9 and J usage is TRBJ2-5; 8 bases map to TRBD1. The CDR3 has 14 amino acids. V lost 3 bases to trimming and J lost 4 bases; unmatched junction nucleotides: 5. The germline V gene encodes CDR1 SGDLS and CDR2 YYNGEE. CDR3 sequence (DNA): TGTGCCAGCAGCGCCCAAGGACAGGGAGAGACCCAGTACTTC. This gives the protein CASSAQGQGETQYF.

The rearrangement uses TRBV18 and TRBJ1-5; D ambiguous. This CDR3 has 15 amino acids. CDR1 and CDR2 (germline): KGHSH, LQKENI. V was clipped by 3 bases and J by 5 bases, with 14 bases between them. CDR3 nucleotide sequence: TGTGCCAGCTCACCCGCCCGAGGGAGGGATCAGCCCCAGCATTTT. Protein sequence: CASSPARGRDQPQHF. The full variable domain, its missing parts supplied by reference TRBV18 and TRBJ1-5, is NAGVMQNPRHLVRRRGQEARLRCSPMKGHSHVYWYRQLPEEGLKFMVYLQKENIIDESGMPKERFSAEFPKEGPSILRIQQVVRGDSAAYFCASSPARGRDQPQHFGDGTRLSIL.

This chain joins TRBV2 and TRBJ2-3; 10 bases match TRBD2. This CDR3 is 16 amino acids long. J gave up 2 bases and V 4 bases, and 6 bases lay outside the gene matches. Germline lookup yields CDR1 SNHLY and CDR2 FYNNEI. The CDR3 sequence: CASSGASGGFTDTQYF. The CDR3 nucleotides are TGTGCCAGCAGTGGAGCTAGCGGGGGATTCACAGATACGCAGTATTTT.

The chain uses TRBV2 and TRBJ2-7, with D tentatively TRBD2 (7 bases). V dropped 6 bases and J dropped 0 bases, with 15 bases sitting between them. The CDR3 sequence is 15 residues long. CDR1 is SNHLY, CDR2 FYNNEI, per germline. The CDR3 DNA reads TGTGCCAGCAGGGGAGGGGGGGGAAACTCCTACGAGCAGTACTTC. Translating gives CASRGGGGNSYEQYF. The full variable domain, rest sourced from reference TRBV2 and TRBJ2-7, is EPEVTQTPSHQVTQMGQEVILRCVPISNHLYFYWYRQILGQKVEFLVSFYNNEISEKSEIFDDQFSVERPDGSNFTLKIRSTKLEDSAMYFCASRGGGGNSYEQYFGPGTRLTVT.

Note on this clone: One end of the junction does not line up with germline, which may come from a read error. V is TRBV5-1 and J is TRBJ1-2, with 9 positions matching TRBD1. The CDR3 loop spans 15 amino acids. Germline CDR1 is SGHRS and CDR2 is YFSETQ. CDR3 amino acids: CASSLTGGKDYGYPF. Written as DNA, the CDR3 is TGCGCCAGCAGCTTGACAGGGGGCAAAGACTATGGCTACCCCTTC. Complete variable domain (other parts from reference TRBV5-1 and TRBJ1-2): KAGVTQTPRYLIKTRGQQVTLSCSPISGHRSVSWYQQTPGQGLQFLFEYFSETQRNKGNFPGRFSGRQFSNSRSEMNVSTLELGDSALYLCASSLTGGKDYGYPFGSGTRLTVV.

The rearrangement joins TRBV6-1 to TRBJ1-4; possibly TRBD1 for D (5 bases). The V end lost 7 bases, the J end lost 6 bases, and 9 bases lay between the germline ends. CDR1 MNHNS and CDR2 SASEGT come from the germline V gene. The length of the CDR3 is 12 residues. As DNA, the CDR3 is TGTGCCAGCAAGGGGCCATATGAAAAACTGTTTTTT. It yields the protein CASKGPYEKLFF.

There are a few counts of this clone. The chain combines TRBV6-1 with TRBJ1-5; TRBD1 agrees at 8 bases. This CDR3 has 15 residues. J was trimmed by 5 bases and V by 4 bases; bases with no gene match: 7. CDR1 and CDR2 (germline): MNHNS, SASEGT. The CDR3 bases are TGTGCCAGCAGTGCTTCGGACAGGGCCCATCAGCCCCAGCATTTT. Translated, it gives CASSASDRAHQPQHF.

CDR3 residues: CASSPPGQSYEQYF. CDR3 DNA sequence: TGTGCCAGCAGCCCACCAGGACAGAGCTACGAGCAGTACTTC. The V call is TRBV6-5, the J call TRBJ2-7; tentative D call: TRBD1 (6 bases). Trimming pared 6 bases from V and 3 bases from J, leaving 15 bases between. This CDR3 comprises 14 residues. Germline lookup yields CDR1 MNHEY and CDR2 SVGAGI.

This chain connects TRBV6-1 to TRBJ1-2; 9 bases align to TRBD1. Germline V gene sequence: CDR1 MNHNS, CDR2 SASEGT. With 6 bases clipped from V and 2 bases from J, the junction kept 4 bases outside the gene matches. The CDR3 length is 14 residues. CDR3 region: CASRIGTGNYGYTF. Here the CDR3 DNA reads TGTGCCAGCAGAATCGGGACAGGGAACTATGGCTACACCTTC.

The chain uses TRBV27 and TRBJ2-3; 8 positions match TRBD2. Germline values: CDR1 MNHEY, CDR2 SMNVEV (reference sequence). There are 16 residues in the CDR3. Trimming took 1 base from V and 8 from J; bases not matched to a gene: 11. CDR3 coding DNA: TGTGCCAGCAGTTTATACCCCAACGCCGGGGGGGGTACGCAGTATTTT. Translation gives CASSLYPNAGGGTQYF.

The V and J genes are TRBV15 and TRBJ1-3, with D possibly matching TRBD1 (5 bases). The CDR3 contains 15 residues. Trimming cost V 2 bases and J 0 bases, with 8 bases left between them. Germline CDR1 is LNHNV and CDR2 is YYDKDF (reference sequence). CDR3: CATSRQGGSGNTIYF. In nucleotides, the CDR3 is TGTGCCACCAGCAGACAGGGTGGCTCTGGAAACACCATATATTTT.

The rearrangement uses TRBV7-2 and TRBJ2-1, with 7 bases identical to TRBD2. V dropped 1 base and J dropped 4; count of bases not matched to a gene: 4. The CDR3 spans 15 residues. CDR1 SGHTA and CDR2 FQGNSA come from the germline V gene. CDR3 nucleotide sequence: TGTGCCAGCAGCTTAGTGGGTAGCGGGTACAATGAGCAGTTCTTC. It codes for CASSLVGSGYNEQFF.

The chain recombines TRBV18 with TRBJ1-1, with 8 bases aligning to TRBD1. CDR3 size: 15 residues. The V gene end was trimmed by 2 bases and the J gene end by 1 base; junction bases not matched to a gene: 3. Germline CDR1 and CDR2: KGHSH and LQKENI. CDR3 residues: CASSPTDRGNTEAFF. The CDR3 region has the DNA TGTGCCAGCTCACCAACCGACAGGGGGAACACTGAAGCTTTCTTT.

The chain couples TRBV7-7 to TRBJ2-1; 7 positions match TRBD2. The V gene end was trimmed by 5 bases and the J gene end by 0 bases; junction bases not matched to a gene: 7. CDR3 length: 16 amino acids. Germline V gene lookup returns CDR1 SSHAT and CDR2 FNYEAQ (reference sequence). CDR3 amino acids: CASSPGGRISYNEQFF. The DNA of the CDR3 is TGTGCCAGCAGCCCGGGGGGACGGATCTCCTACAATGAGCAGTTCTTC.

This clone appeared once. This chain connects TRBV19 to TRBJ2-3; D is perhaps TRBD1 (5 bases). The V end was cut by 6 bases, the J end by 0 bases, with 10 bases between. This CDR3 spans 14 amino acids. The germline gives CDR1 LNHDA, CDR2 SQIVND (reference sequence). The CDR3: CASRIRVSTDTQYF. The DNA for the CDR3 is TGTGCCAGTAGGATCAGGGTGAGCACAGATACGCAGTATTTT.

This clone appeared a few times. One end of the junction fails to match germline, which may point to a read error. J is TRBJ1-2 and V is TRBV6-4, with D hard to call. The CDR3 totals 15 residues. From germline, CDR1 is MRHNA and CDR2 SNTAGT. The CDR3 DNA reads as TGTGCCAGCAGTTACTCGGCCGGCGGATACTATGGCTACACCTTC. Residues: CASSYSAGGYYGYTF.